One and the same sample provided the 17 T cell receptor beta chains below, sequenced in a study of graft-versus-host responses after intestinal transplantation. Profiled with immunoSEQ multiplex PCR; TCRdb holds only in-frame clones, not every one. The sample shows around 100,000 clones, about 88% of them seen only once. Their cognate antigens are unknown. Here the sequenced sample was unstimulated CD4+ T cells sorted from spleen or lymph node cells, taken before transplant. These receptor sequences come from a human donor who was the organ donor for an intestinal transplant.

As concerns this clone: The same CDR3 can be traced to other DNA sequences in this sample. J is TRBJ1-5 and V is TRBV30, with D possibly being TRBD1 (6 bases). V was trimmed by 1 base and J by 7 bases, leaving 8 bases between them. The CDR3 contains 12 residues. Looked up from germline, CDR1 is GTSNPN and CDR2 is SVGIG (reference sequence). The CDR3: CAWSGQGQPQHF. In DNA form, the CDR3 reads TGTGCCTGGAGTGGCCAGGGGCAGCCCCAGCATTTT.

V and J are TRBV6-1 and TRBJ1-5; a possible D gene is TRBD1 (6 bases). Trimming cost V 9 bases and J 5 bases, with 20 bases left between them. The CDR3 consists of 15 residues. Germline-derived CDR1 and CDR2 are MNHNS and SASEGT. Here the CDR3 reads CASRGTQGAYQPQHF. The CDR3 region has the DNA TGTGCCAGTCGGGGAACACAGGGTGCTTATCAGCCCCAGCATTTT.

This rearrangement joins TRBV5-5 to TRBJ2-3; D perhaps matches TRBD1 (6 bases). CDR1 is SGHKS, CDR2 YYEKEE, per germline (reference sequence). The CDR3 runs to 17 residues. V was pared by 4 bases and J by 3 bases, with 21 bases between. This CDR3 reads CASSAIETGAGTDTQYF. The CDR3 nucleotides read TGTGCCAGCAGCGCAATTGAGACAGGTGCGGGTACAGATACGCAGTATTTT.

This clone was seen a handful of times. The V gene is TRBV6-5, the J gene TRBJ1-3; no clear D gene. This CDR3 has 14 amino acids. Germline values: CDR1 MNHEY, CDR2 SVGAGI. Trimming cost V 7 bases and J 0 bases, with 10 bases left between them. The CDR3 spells CASTKTLSGNTIYF. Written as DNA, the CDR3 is TGTGCCAGCACAAAGACCCTCTCTGGAAACACCATATATTTT.

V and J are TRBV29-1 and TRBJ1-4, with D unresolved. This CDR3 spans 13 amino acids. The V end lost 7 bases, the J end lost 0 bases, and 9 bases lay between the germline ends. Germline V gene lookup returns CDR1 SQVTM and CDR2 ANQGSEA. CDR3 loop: CSAYKATNEKLFF. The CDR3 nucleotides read TGCAGCGCGTACAAGGCAACTAATGAAAAACTGTTTTTT.

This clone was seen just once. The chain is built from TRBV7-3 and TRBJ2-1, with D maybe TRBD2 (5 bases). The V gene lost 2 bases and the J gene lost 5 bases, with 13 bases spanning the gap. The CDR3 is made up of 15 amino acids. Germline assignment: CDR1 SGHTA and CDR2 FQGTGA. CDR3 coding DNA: TGTGCCAGCAGCTTACCTAGCTCTAATAACAATGAGCAGTTCTTC. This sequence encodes CASSLPSSNNNEQFF.

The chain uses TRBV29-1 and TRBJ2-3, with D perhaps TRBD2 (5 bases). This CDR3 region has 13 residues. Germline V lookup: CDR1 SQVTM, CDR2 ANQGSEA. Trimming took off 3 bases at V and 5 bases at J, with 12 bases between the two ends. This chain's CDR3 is CSVDRLGKDTQYF. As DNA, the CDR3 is TGCAGCGTTGACCGCCTCGGGAAAGATACGCAGTATTTT.

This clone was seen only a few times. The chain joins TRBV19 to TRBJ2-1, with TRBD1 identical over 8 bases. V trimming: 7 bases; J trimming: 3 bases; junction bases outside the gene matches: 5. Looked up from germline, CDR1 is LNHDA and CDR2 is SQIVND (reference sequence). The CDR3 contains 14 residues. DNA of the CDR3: TGTGCCAGTACCGGGACAGGTGTCTACAATGAGCAGTTCTTC. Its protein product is CASTGTGVYNEQFF.

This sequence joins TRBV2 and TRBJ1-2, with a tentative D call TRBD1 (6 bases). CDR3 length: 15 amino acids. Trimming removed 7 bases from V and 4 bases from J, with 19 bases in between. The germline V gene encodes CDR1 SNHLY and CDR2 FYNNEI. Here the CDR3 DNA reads TGTGCCAGCACGAGAGAGTTGGGGGGCCTCTATGGCTACACCTTC. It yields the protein CASTRELGGLYGYTF.

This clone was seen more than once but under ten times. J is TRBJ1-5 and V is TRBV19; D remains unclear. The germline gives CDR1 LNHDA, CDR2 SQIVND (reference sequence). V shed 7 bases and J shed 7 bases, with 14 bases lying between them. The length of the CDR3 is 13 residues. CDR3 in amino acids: CASTISFGQPQHF. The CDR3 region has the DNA TGTGCCAGTACCATCTCCTTCGGGCAGCCCCAGCATTTT.

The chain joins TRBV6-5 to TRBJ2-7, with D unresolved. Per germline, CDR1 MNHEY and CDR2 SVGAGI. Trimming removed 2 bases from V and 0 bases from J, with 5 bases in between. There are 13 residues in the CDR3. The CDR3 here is CASSYRSSYEQYF. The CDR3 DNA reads TGTGCCAGCAGTTACCGGAGCTCCTACGAGCAGTACTTC.

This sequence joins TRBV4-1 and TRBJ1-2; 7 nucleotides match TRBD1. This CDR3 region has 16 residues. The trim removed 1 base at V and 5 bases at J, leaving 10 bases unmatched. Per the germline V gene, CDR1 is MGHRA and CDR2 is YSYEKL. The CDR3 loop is CASSQARTGGTYGYTF. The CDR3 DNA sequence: TGCGCCAGCAGCCAAGCCCGGACAGGAGGGACGTATGGCTACACCTTC.

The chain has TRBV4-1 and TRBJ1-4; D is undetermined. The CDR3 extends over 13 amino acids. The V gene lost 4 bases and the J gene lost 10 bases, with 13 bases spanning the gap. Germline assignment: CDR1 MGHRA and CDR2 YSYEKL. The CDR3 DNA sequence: TGCGCCAGCAGCCCGATGGGAGGCAGAAAACTGTTTTTT. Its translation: CASSPMGGRKLFF.

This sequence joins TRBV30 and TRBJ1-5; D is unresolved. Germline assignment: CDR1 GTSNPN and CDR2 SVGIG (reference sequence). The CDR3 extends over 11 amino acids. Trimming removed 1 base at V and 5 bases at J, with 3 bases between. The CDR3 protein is CAWSGDQPQHF. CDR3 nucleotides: TGTGCCTGGAGTGGGGATCAGCCCCAGCATTTT.

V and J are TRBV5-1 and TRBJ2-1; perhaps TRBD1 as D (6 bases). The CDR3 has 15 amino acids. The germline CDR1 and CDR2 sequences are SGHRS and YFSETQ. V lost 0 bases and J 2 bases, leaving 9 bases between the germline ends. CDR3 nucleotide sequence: TGCGCCAGCAGCTTGGGGACAGAAACCTACAATGAGCAGTTCTTC. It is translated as CASSLGTETYNEQFF.

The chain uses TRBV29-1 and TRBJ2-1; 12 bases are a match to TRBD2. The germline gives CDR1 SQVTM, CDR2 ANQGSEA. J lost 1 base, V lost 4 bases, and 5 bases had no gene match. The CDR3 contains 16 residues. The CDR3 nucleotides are TGCAGCGTTGGACTAGCGGGGGCCCGATCCTACAATGAGCAGTTCTTC. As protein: CSVGLAGARSYNEQFF.

CDR3: CASSLPGTELYGYTF. CDR3 DNA sequence: TGCGCCAGCAGCTTGCCCGGGACAGAACTCTATGGCTACACCTTC. The chain links TRBV5-1 to TRBJ1-2, with 7 positions matching TRBD1. Trimming at V came to 1 base and at J to 4 bases, leaving 7 bases not matched to a gene. Germline CDR1 reads SGHRS; CDR2 reads YFSETQ. There are 15 residues in the CDR3.